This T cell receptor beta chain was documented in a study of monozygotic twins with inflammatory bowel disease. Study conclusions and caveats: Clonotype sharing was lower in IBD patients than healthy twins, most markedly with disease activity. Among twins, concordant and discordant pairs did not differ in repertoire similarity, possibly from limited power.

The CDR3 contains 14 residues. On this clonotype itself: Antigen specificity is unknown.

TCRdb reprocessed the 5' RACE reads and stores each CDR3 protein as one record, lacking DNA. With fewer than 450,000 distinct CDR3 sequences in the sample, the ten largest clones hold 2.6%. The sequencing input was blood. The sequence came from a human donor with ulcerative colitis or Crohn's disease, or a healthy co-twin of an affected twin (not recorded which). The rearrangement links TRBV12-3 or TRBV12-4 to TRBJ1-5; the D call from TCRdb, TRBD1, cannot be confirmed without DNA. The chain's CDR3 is CASSLEGGGQPQHF.